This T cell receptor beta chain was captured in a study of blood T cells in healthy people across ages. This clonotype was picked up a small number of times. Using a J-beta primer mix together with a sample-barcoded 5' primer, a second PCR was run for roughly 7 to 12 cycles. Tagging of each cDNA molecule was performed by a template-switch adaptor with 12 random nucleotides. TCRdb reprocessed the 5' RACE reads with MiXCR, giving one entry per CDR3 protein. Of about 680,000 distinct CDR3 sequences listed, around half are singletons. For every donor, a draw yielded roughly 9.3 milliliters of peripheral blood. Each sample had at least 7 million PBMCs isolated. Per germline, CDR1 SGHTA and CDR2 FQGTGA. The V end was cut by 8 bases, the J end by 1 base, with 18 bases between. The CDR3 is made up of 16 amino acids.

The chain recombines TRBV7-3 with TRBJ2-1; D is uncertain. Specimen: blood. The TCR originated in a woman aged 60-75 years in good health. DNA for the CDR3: TGTGCCAGCGCATCAGGCCCCATCGGGTCCTACAATGAGCAGTTCTTC. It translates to CASASGPIGSYNEQFF. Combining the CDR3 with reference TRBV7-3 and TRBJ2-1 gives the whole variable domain GAGVSQTPSNKVTEKGKYVELRCDPISGHTALYWYRQSLGQGPEFLIYFQGTGAADDSGLPNDRFFAVRPEGSVSTLKIQRTERGDSAVYLCASASGPIGSYNEQFFGPGTRLTVL.